This TCR beta chain was documented in a study of T cell changes during pregnancy in multiple sclerosis. The ends lost 5 bases at V and 6 bases at J; junction bases unmatched: 18. This CDR3 is built from 18 residues. Per the germline V gene, CDR1 is SGHNT and CDR2 is YENEEA. Method: immunoSEQ multiplex PCR; TCRdb's copy keeps in-frame clones and lacks some. This sample has 40,000 or so clones, with about 88% found just once. This TCR came from a female donor with multiple sclerosis, enrolled in a pregnancy study. This specimen consisted of CD8+ T cells from peripheral blood mononuclear cells, obtained in the first trimester of pregnancy. This chain links TRBV11-3 with TRBJ1-4; 7 bases map to TRBD1. The CDR3 loop is CASSLFQGEVQRDEKLFF. For the CDR3, the DNA is TGTGCCAGCAGCCTCTTCCAGGGGGAGGTACAGAGAGATGAAAAACTGTTTTTT.